What follows is one T cell receptor (beta chain) and its context. Seattle researchers signed up patients amid active infection and tracked them longitudinally. There are 13 residues in the CDR3. CDR1 is LNHDA and CDR2 is SQIVND in the germline V gene (reference sequence). Trimming pared 6 bases from V and 2 bases from J, leaving 8 bases between. This sample is part of a study of blood T cell repertoires in COVID-19. Study information: The analysed material was cDNA or gDNA that came from T cells, B-cell-depleted T cells, or PBMCs.

In the original workflow: Estimation of nucleated cell counts relied on the amplification of reference gene primers. The protocol was immunoSEQ multiplex PCR, while the TCRdb copy is restricted to in-frame clones and leaves out a portion. V and J calls and clone size are copied from that table; D and trimming were computed from the DNA. The data contain about 170,000 clones, roughly 90% of them seen just once; the ten biggest clones take up about 4.9%. The chain recombines TRBV19 with TRBJ1-5, with D possibly being TRBD1 (6 bases). The sequenced sample was peripheral blood. This TCR came from a man aged 18-30 years with COVID-19, enrolled during active disease. The chain's CDR3 is CASRRQGNQPQHF. DNA for the CDR3: TGTGCCAGTAGACGACAGGGCAATCAGCCCCAGCATTTT.